This T cell receptor (beta chain) stems from a study of spatial heterogeneity in lung cancer. Study-wide background: Detection consistently captured more beta-chain sequences than alpha-chain sequences.

Study-wide results and caveats: Ubiquitous expanded tumor TCRs surfaced in blood more at resection than they did at follow-up.

The CDR3 consists of 14 residues. Looked up from germline, CDR1 is SNHLY and CDR2 is FYNNEI. Trimming removed 6 bases from V and 0 bases from J, with 11 bases in between. Sample time point: sample taken at primary tumor resection. The sequenced material consisted of unsorted whole RNA from tumor, nontumor lung or frozen PBMC. Donation came from some 72 patients with untreated early-stage non-small cell lung cancer. The table lists this clonotype with many counts. Its specificity is unknown. TCR cDNA molecules each had a unique molecular identifier. MiXCR, run by TCRdb on the 5' RACE reads, gives a single entry per CDR3 protein. The sample lists over 9,500 distinct CDR3 sequences; around 15% were seen once.

The sequence was collected from a male donor with early-stage non-small cell lung cancer. The sample in question was PBMCs, obtained at surgery. V gene TRBV2 combines with J gene TRBJ1-1; TRBD1 might be the D (5 bases). CDR3 DNA: TGTGCCAGCAGGCCCGGGACCATGAACACTGAAGCTTTCTTT. Protein sequence: CASRPGTMNTEAFF.